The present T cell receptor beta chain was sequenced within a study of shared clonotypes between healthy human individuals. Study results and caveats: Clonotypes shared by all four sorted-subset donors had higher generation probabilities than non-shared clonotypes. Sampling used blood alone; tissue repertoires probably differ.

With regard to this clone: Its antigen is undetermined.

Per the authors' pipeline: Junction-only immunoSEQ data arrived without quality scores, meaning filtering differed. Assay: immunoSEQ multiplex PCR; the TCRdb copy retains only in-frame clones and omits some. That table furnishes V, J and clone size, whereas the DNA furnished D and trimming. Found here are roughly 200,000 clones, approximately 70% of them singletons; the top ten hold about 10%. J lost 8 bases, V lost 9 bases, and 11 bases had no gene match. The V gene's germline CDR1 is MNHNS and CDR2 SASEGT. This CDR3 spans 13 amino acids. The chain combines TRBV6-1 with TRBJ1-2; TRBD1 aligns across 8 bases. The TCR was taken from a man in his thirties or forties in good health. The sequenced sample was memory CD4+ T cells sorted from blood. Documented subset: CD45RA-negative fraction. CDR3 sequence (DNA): TGTGCCAGTCACGTCACAGGGGGAGGAGGCTACACCTTC. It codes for CASHVTGGGGYTF.